The 16 T cell receptor beta chains below come from one sample, sequenced in a study of blood T cell repertoires in COVID-19. Clones were read by immunoSEQ multiplex PCR, and TCRdb kept only the in-frame ones, dropping some. The profile covers more than 65,000 clones, with around 84% appearing a single time and roughly a tenth taken by the ten largest. Sequences were obtained from peripheral blood. These receptors all come from a woman older than 75 with acute or convalescent COVID-19.

The chain couples TRBV19 to TRBJ1-5; 8 bases match TRBD1. This CDR3 comprises 16 residues. The junction had 9 bases not matched to a gene; V was cut back by 6 bases and J by 2 bases. Germline loops: CDR1 LNHDA, CDR2 SQIVND (reference sequence). CDR3 residues: CASSKDRVGGNQPQHF. In DNA, the CDR3 is TGTGCCAGTAGCAAGGACAGGGTGGGTGGCAATCAGCCCCAGCATTTT.

This chain joins TRBV4-2 and TRBJ2-1; 11 bases are shared with TRBD1. V trimming: 2 bases; J trimming: 4 bases; junction bases outside the gene matches: 13. Germline-derived CDR1 and CDR2 are LGHNA and YNFKEQ. The CDR3 runs 19 residues. CDR3 DNA: TGTGCCAGCAGCCAACAAACCAGCCTCGGGACAGGGGGATACAATGAGCAGTTCTTC. It encodes CASSQQTSLGTGGYNEQFF.

This chain connects TRBV5-1 to TRBJ2-1, with 7 bases lining up with TRBD2. Germline lookup yields CDR1 SGHRS and CDR2 YFSETQ. V lost 4 bases, J lost 5 bases, and 6 bases stayed unmatched. There are 14 residues in the CDR3. The CDR3 DNA reads TGCGCCAGCAGCGGCGGGACTACCAACAATGAGCAGTTCTTC. Its translation: CASSGGTTNNEQFF.

This chain links TRBV6-5 with TRBJ2-7; maybe TRBD2 (6 bases). This CDR3 has 16 amino acids. CDR1 is MNHEY and CDR2 is SVGAGI in the germline V gene. The germline V and J ends were trimmed by 0 bases and 3 bases, with 15 bases remaining between them. CDR3 coding DNA: TGTGCCAGCAGTTACTCGCAGACAGCGGGCAACTACGAGCAGTACTTC. Translated, it gives CASSYSQTAGNYEQYF.

The genes are TRBV6-2 or TRBV6-3 and TRBJ1-6, with D unclear. The CDR3 runs to 17 residues. Per the germline V gene, CDR1 is MNHEY and CDR2 is SVGEGT. Trimming took 2 bases from V and 10 from J, leaving 21 bases between them. The CDR3 spells CASSYTAGVGRRSPLHF. DNA for the CDR3: TGTGCCAGCAGTTACACGGCGGGAGTGGGGAGGAGGTCACCCCTCCACTTT.

CDR3 sequence: CASSLQGSGNQPQHF. For the CDR3, the DNA is TGTGCCAGCAGCTTACAGGGGTCGGGCAATCAGCCCCAGCATTTT. The chain joins TRBV7-2 to TRBJ1-5, with D maybe TRBD1 (6 bases). This CDR3 contains 15 residues. Trimming removed 2 bases at V and 2 bases at J, with 10 bases between. Looked up from germline, CDR1 is SGHTA and CDR2 is FQGNSA.

The gene calls are TRBV27 and TRBJ1-1; TRBD1 agrees at 12 bases. Germline CDR1 MNHEY, CDR2 SMNVEV (reference sequence). The CDR3 is 17 residues long. The J segment lost 1 base and the V segment lost 9 bases, leaving 12 bases of the junction unmatched. The CDR3 coding sequence is TGTGCCAGTACCTCGGGACAGGGGGCGATTGGGAACACTGAAGCTTTCTTT. This sequence encodes CASTSGQGAIGNTEAFF.

The chain links TRBV7-2 to TRBJ2-7; TRBD1 might be the D (5 bases). This CDR3 spans 14 amino acids. Germline V CDR1 and CDR2: SGHTA, FQGNSA. Trimming took off 1 base at V and 2 bases at J, with 9 bases between the two ends. This CDR3 is CASSLESGTYEQYF. CDR3 DNA: TGTGCCAGCAGCTTAGAGTCAGGGACCTACGAGCAGTACTTC.

The chain couples TRBV6-1 to TRBJ2-3; TRBD2 agrees at 8 bases. The J segment lost 6 bases and the V segment lost 1 base, leaving 6 bases of the junction unmatched. Looked up from germline, CDR1 is MNHNS and CDR2 is SASEGT. The CDR3 spans 15 residues. CDR3 coding DNA: TGTGCCAGCAGTGAAGGAAGCGGGGGTTTGGATACGCAGTATTTT. It is translated as CASSEGSGGLDTQYF.

The chain employs TRBV6-6 and TRBJ1-3, with D uncertain. CDR1 and CDR2 from the germline V gene are MNHNY and SVGAGI (reference sequence). This CDR3 is built from 14 residues. With 6 bases removed from V and 4 bases from J, the gap between germline ends came to 13 bases. CDR3 coding DNA: TGTGCCAGCAGCCCCGTAGCCCTCGGAAACACCATATATTTT. Its translation: CASSPVALGNTIYF.

As for this clone: A read error may account for a junction end that differs from germline. This chain connects TRBV7-7 to TRBJ2-3; the match to TRBD2 covers 7 bases. This CDR3 is built from 16 residues. CDR1 is SSHAT and CDR2 is FNYEAQ in the germline V gene (reference sequence). The CDR3 DNA sequence: TGTGCTAGCAGCTTACGTCCGGCGGGGAGGGCAGATACGCAGTATTTT. Amino acid sequence: CASSLRPAGRADTQYF.

This clone was recorded once. The chain recombines TRBV9 with TRBJ1-3; 8 bases fit TRBD1. CDR3 length: 16 amino acids. Trimming removed 3 bases from V and 0 bases from J; junction bases left unmatched: 5. From germline, CDR1 is SGDLS and CDR2 YYNGEE. In nucleotides, the CDR3 is TGTGCCAGCAGCGGGACAGGGAGGCACTCTGGAAACACCATATATTTT. It codes for CASSGTGRHSGNTIYF.

The rearrangement uses TRBV7-6 and TRBJ2-3; 14 nucleotides line up with TRBD2. The germline CDR1 and CDR2 sequences are SGHVS and FNYEAQ. The V gene end was trimmed by 5 bases and the J gene end by 3 bases; junction bases not matched to a gene: 4. CDR3 size: 16 residues. In DNA, the CDR3 is TGTGCCAGCAGCACCGGACTAGCGGGGGGAACAGATACGCAGTATTTT. The encoded protein is CASSTGLAGGTDTQYF.

V is TRBV20-1 and J is TRBJ1-4; D gene unclear. Trimming took off 7 bases at V and 5 bases at J, with 8 bases between the two ends. This CDR3 spans 11 amino acids. The germline gives CDR1 DFQATT, CDR2 SNEGSKA (reference sequence). The chain's CDR3 is CSGFLNEKLFF. CDR3 DNA: TGCAGTGGTTTCCTGAATGAAAAACTGTTTTTT.

Only a few counts were recorded for this clone. The chain has TRBV6-5 and TRBJ2-1; 8 bases fit TRBD1. With 8 bases clipped from V and 0 bases from J, the junction kept 6 bases outside the gene matches. The CDR3 sequence is 15 residues long. The germline gives CDR1 MNHEY, CDR2 SVGAGI. CDR3 region: CASPSGTGSYNEQFF. The DNA of the CDR3 is TGTGCCAGCCCTTCCGGGACAGGCTCCTACAATGAGCAGTTCTTC.

This chain joins TRBV5-1 and TRBJ2-1, with 8 positions matching TRBD2. The CDR3 runs 14 residues. V trimming: 5 bases; J trimming: 6 bases; junction bases outside the gene matches: 7. The V gene's germline CDR1 is SGHRS and CDR2 YFSETQ. CDR3 protein: CASSPGLGTNEQFF. In nucleotides, the CDR3 is TGCGCCAGCAGTCCGGGACTAGGGACCAATGAGCAGTTCTTC.